The clone carrying this T cell receptor beta chain was seen ten or more times. This sample was included in a study of human T cells and chemical hapten exposure. About the research overall: Largely, small differences in pooled library volume made per-sample TCR yields vary.

TCRdb recomputed calls from the RACE reads with MiXCR, one row per CDR3 protein. The sample shows under 130,000 distinct CDR3 sequences, approximately 10% of them seen only once. As to time point: patch test 1, 2 weeks after DPC sensitization. Indicated treatment: therapeutic diphenylcyclopropenone sensitization with weekly scalp DPC. Germline values: CDR1 SGHTA, CDR2 FQGNSA. V trimming: 4 bases; J trimming: 2 bases; junction bases outside the gene matches: 9. There are 16 residues in the CDR3. The sequence derives from a middle-aged woman with alopecia areata. Some clones in this sample may be carry-over from other donors' samples. This chain joins TRBV7-2 and TRBJ1-2; 8 nucleotides line up with TRBD1. The material sequenced was whole blood, taken in connection with sensitization to the hapten diphenylcyclopropenone (DPC). CDR3: CASSSGGTSRNYGYTF. The CDR3 DNA follows: TGTGCCAGCAGCTCAGGGGGCACCTCTCGAAACTATGGCTACACCTTC.